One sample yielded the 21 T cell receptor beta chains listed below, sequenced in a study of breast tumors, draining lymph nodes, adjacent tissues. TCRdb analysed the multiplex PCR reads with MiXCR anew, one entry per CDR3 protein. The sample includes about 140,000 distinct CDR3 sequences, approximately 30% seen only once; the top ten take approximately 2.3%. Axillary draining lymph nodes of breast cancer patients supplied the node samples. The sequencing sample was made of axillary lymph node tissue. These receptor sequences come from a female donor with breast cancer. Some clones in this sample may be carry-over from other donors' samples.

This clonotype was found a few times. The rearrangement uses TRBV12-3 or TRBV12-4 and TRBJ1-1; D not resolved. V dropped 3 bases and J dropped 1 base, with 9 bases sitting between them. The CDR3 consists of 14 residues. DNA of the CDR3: TGTGCCAGCAGTTTGGGGTCGCCGAACACTGAAGCTTTCTTT. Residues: CASSLGSPNTEAFF.

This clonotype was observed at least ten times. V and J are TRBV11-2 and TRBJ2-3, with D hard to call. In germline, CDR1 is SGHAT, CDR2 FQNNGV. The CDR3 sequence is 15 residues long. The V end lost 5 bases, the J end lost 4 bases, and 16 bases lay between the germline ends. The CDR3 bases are TGTGCCAGCAGCCCGCAATGGGCCTTCGCAGATACGCAGTATTTT. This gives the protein CASSPQWAFADTQYF. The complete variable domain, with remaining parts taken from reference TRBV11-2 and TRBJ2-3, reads EAGVAQSPRYKIIEKRQSVAFWCNPISGHATLYWYQQILGQGPKLLIQFQNNGVVDDSQLPKDRFSAERLKGVDSTLKIQPAKLEDSAVYLCASSPQWAFADTQYFGPGTRLTVL.

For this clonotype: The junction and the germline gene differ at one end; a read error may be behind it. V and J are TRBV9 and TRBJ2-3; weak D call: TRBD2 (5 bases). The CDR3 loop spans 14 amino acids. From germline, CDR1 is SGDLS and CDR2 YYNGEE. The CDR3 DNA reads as TGTGCCAGCATTAAGGACTTGAACACAGATACGCAGTCTTTC. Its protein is CASIKDLNTDTQSF. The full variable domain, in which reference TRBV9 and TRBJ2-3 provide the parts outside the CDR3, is DSGVTQTPKHLITATGQRVTLRCSPRSGDLSVYWYQQSLDQGLQFLIQYYNGEERAKGNILERFSAQQFPDLHSELNLSSLELGDSALYFCASIKDLNTDTQSFGPGTRLTVL.

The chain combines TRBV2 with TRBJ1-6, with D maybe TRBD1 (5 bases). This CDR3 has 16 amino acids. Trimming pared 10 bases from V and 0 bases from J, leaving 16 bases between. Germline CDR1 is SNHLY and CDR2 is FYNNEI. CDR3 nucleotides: TGTGCCACTTCGACAGCGCTAAGCTCCTATAATTCACCCCTCCACTTT. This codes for CATSTALSSYNSPLHF.

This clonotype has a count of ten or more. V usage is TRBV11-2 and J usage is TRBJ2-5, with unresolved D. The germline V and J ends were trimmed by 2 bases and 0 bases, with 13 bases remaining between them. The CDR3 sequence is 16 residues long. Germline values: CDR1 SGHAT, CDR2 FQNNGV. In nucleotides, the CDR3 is TGTGCCAGCAGCTTAACTCATACAGATTACCAAGAGACCCAGTACTTC. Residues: CASSLTHTDYQETQYF.

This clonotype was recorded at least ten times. In DNA, the CDR3 is TGTGCCAGCAGCTCGGGCGGGGGGGCCGCATATACGCAGTATTTT. It is translated as CASSSGGGAAYTQYF. This chain links TRBV7-2 with TRBJ2-3; 9 nucleotides match TRBD2. The CDR3 runs 15 residues. The J segment lost 7 bases and the V segment lost 4 bases, leaving 9 bases of the junction unmatched. Per germline, CDR1 SGHTA and CDR2 FQGNSA.

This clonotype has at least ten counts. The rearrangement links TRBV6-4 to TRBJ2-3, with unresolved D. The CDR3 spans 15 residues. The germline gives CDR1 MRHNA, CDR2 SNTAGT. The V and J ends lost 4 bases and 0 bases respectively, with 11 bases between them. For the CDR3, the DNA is TGTGCCAGCAGTGTGACGGGTGCTAGCACAGATACGCAGTATTTT. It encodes CASSVTGASTDTQYF.

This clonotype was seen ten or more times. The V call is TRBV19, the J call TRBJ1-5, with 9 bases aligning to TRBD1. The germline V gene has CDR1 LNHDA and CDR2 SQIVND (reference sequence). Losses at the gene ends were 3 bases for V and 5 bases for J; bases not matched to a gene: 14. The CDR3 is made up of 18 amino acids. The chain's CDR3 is CASSMGLDRGYLYQPQHF. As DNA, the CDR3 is TGTGCCAGTAGTATGGGGTTGGACAGGGGATATCTATATCAGCCCCAGCATTTT.

CDR3 in DNA: TGTGCCAGCAGCTCCAGGGGAAAGGGCAATCAGCCCCAGCATTTT. This encodes CASSSRGKGNQPQHF. The genes are TRBV6-6 and TRBJ1-5, with a tentative D call TRBD1 (6 bases). Germline CDR1 is MNHNY and CDR2 is SVGAGI (reference sequence). V was cut by 6 bases and J by 2 bases, with 14 bases left in between. There are 15 residues in the CDR3.

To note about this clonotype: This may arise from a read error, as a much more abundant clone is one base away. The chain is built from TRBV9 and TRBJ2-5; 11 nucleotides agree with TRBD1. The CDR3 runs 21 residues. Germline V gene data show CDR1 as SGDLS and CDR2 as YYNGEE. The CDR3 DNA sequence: TGTGCCAGCAGCGTCGGCCTGCTCAGGACAGGGGGCGCTTCGGGTCAAGAGACCCAGCACTTC. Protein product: CASSVGLLRTGGASGQETQHF.

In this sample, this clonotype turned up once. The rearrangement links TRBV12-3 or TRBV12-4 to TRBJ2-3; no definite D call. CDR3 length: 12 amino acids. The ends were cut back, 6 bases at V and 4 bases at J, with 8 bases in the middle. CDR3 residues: CASRDGPDTQYF. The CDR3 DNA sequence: TGTGCCAGCAGGGATGGGCCAGATACGCAGTATTTT.

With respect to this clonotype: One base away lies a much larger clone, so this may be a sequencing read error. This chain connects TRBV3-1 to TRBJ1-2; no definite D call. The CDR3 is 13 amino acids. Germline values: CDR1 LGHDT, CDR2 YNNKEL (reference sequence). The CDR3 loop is CAGSQKVSGGYTF. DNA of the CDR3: TGTGCCGGCAGCCAAAAGGTCTCGGGGGGCTACACCTTC.

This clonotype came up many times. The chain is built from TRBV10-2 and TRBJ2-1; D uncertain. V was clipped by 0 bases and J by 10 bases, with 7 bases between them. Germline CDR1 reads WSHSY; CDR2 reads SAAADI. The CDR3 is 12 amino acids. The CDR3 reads CASSESGGEQFF. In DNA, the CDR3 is TGCGCCAGCAGTGAGTCGGGTGGAGAGCAGTTCTTC.

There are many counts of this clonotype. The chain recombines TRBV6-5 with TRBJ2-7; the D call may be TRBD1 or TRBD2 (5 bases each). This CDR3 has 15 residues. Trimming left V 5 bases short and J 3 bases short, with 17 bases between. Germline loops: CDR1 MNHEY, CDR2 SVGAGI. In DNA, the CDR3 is TGTGCCAGCAGTCGGGAAGGGACGGGAAACTACGAGCAGTACTTC. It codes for CASSREGTGNYEQYF.

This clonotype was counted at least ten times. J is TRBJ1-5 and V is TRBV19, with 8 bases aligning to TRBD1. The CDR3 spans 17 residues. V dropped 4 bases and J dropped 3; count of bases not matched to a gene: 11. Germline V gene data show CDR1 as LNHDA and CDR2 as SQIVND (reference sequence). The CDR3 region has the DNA TGTGCCAGTAGTAAATCGGGACAGGCGGGCACCAATCAGCCCCAGCATTTT. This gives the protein CASSKSGQAGTNQPQHF. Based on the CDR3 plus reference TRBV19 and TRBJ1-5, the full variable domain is DGGITQSPKYLFRKEGQNVTLSCEQNLNHDAMYWYRQDPGQGLRLIYYSQIVNDFQKGDIAEGYSVSREKKESFPLTVTSAQKNPTAFYLCASSKSGQAGTNQPQHFGDGTRLSIL.

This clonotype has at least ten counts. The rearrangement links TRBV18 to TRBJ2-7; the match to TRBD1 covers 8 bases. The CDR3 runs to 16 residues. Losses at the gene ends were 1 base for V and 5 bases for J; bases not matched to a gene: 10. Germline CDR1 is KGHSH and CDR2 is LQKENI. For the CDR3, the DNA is TGTGCCAGCTCACCACGGTCCCCAGGGGGCAACCACGAGCAGTACTTC. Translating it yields CASSPRSPGGNHEQYF.

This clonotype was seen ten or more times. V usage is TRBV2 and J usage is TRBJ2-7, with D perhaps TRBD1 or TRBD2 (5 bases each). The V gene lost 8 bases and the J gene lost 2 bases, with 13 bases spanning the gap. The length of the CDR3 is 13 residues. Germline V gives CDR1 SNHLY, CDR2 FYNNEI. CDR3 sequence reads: CASSGTGAYEQYF. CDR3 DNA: TGTGCCAGCTCCGGGACCGGAGCCTACGAGCAGTACTTC.

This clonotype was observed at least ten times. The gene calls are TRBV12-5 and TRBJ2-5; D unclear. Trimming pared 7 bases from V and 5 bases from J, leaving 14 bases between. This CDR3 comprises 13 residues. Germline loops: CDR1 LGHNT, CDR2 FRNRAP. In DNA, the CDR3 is TGTGCTAGTGCCCGAGACATCGGGGAGACCCAGTACTTC. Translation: CASARDIGETQYF. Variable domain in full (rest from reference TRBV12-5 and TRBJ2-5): DARVTQTPRHKVTEMGQEVTMRCQPILGHNTVFWYRQTMMQGLELLAYFRNRAPLDDSGMPKDRFSAEMPDATLATLKIQPSEPRDSAVYFCASARDIGETQYFGPGTRLLVL.

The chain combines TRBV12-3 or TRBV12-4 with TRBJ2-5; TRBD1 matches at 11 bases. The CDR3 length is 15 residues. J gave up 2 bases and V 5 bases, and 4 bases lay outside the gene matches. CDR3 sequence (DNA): TGTGCCAGCAGTGCCCGGGACAGGGGGCAAGAGACCCAGTACTTC. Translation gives CASSARDRGQETQYF.

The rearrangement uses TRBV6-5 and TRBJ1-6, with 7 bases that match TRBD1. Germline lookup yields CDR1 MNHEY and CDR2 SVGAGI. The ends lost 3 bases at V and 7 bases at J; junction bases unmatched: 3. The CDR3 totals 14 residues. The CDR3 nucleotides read TGTGCCAGCAGTTATGGGACAGAGAATTCACCCCTCCACTTT. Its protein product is CASSYGTENSPLHF.

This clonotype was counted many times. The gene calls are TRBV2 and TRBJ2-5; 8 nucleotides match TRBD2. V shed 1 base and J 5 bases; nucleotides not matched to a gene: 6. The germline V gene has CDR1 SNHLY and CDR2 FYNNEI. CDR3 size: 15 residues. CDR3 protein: CASSEGWTSTETQYF. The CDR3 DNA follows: TGTGCCAGCAGTGAAGGTTGGACTAGCACGGAGACCCAGTACTTC.